Detailed here is one TCR beta chain. In this sample, this clone turned up once. There is no known antigen for this receptor. Within one base of it there is no much larger clone, and no base qualities were kept. Enrolling through a virtual design, the prospective study's participants ranged in age from roughly 18 to 89 years and lived across 20 to 25 United States geographic areas. To assign participants to cohorts, the prospective study relied on clinical history that participants themselves reported in a screening survey and a study questionnaire. Exposed participants had been in contact, within 2 weeks of entering the study, with a person who had a PCR-confirmed or clinician-diagnosed case of COVID-19. In the prospective study, whole blood, serum and a nasopharyngeal or oropharyngeal swab were collected from each participant by mobile phlebotomists. Prospective study participants could optionally give additional blood draws and questionnaires over a roughly 2-month period. Before DNA extraction, prospective study blood samples were shipped either frozen or at room temperature.

The data belong to a study of blood T cell repertoires in COVID-19 (dated by TCRdb to 2020 to 2022). For the wider study: Samples from collaborators originated in the United States, Italy and Spain and spanned both the acute and convalescent phases of COVID-19. The material from the prospective study consisted of cDNA or gDNA derived from T cells, B-cell-depleted T cells, or PBMCs. The samples were drawn from the first 160 participants of the ongoing ImmuneRACE study and from more than 1,000 subjects provided by 6 global collaborators. Where available, HLA class I and class II types were taken from metadata supplied by the sample provider and were not determined by assay-based typing. Deeply sampled blood TCRbeta repertoires from subjects exposed to, actively infected with, or recovered from COVID-19 were included in the dataset. Sample metadata almost always included a de-identified subject ID, COVID-19 status, age in years and sex. A freely available public database, intended as a resource for researchers studying the immune response to SARS-CoV-2, is where the repertoires were released. Overall results and qualifications from the work: Clinical and demographic metadata were provided uncurated, with the amount varying by source and participant.

TCRbeta CDR3 regions were amplified from genomic DNA using the immunoSEQ Assay, a bias-controlled multiplex PCR. In the authors' own workflow: Within the assay, amplification of reference gene primers was used to estimate how many nucleated cells each sample contained. Sequence reads were collapsed and filtered to measure the absolute abundance of every unique TCRbeta CDR3 rearrangement. For each sample, productive Simpson clonality was calculated by taking the square root of Simpson's diversity index across productive rearrangements. TCRdb retrieved this table from immuneACCESS and kept in-frame rearrangements only. Not all clones are present; in checked studies, unresolved V genes account for under half, and no reason is known for the remainder. V, J and clone size were drawn from that table, and D and trimming were deduced from the DNA. The sample table holds under 250,000 clones, of which 80% to 90% were seen once. The ten largest clones represent around 3.2% of the sample.

The germline V gene specifies MNHEY as CDR1 and SVGAGI as CDR2. The CDR3 holds 14 amino acids from the cysteine to the phenylalanine. The entry retains the CDR3 DNA only, 42 bases that are in frame from base 1. The V end gives up 4 bases and the J end 6 bases, leaving 7 bases in the junction not matched to a gene. The sequence derives from a woman aged 40 to 49 who had been exposed to COVID-19. This sequence uses TRBV6-5 and TRBJ2-7; 9 middle bases align to TRBD1. Input material: PBMCs or T cells enriched from blood (not recorded which). The nucleotide sequence is TGTGCCAGCAGTTTCCGGGACAGGGTAGGCGAGCAGTACTTC. Translated, this is CASSFRDRVGEQYF.